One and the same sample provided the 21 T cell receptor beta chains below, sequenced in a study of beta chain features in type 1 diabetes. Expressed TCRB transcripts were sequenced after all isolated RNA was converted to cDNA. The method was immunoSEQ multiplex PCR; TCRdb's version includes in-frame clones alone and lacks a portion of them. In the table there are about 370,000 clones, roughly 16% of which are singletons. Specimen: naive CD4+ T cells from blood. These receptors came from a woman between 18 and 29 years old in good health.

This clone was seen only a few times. The CDR3 loop reads CASSYLRDYEQYF. Here the CDR3 DNA reads TGCGCCAGCAGCTACTTGCGGGACTACGAGCAGTACTTC. The chain recombines TRBV5-1 with TRBJ2-7; D might be TRBD2 (6 bases). The V and J ends lost 3 bases and 3 bases respectively, with 10 bases between them. Germline V lookup: CDR1 SGHRS, CDR2 YFSETQ. The CDR3 is 13 residues long.

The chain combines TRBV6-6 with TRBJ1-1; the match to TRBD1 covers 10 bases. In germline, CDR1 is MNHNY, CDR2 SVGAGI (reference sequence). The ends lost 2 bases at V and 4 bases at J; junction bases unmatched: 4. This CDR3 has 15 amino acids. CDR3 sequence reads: CASSYGGQGSTEAFF. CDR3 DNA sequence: TGTGCCAGCAGTTACGGGGGACAGGGGTCCACTGAAGCTTTCTTT.

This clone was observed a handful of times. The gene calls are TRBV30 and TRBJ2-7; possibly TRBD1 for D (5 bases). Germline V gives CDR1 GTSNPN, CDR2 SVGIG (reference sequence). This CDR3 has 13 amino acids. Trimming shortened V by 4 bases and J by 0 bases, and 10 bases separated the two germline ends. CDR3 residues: CAWNRKSSYEQYF. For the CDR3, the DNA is TGTGCCTGGAACAGGAAAAGCTCCTACGAGCAGTACTTC.

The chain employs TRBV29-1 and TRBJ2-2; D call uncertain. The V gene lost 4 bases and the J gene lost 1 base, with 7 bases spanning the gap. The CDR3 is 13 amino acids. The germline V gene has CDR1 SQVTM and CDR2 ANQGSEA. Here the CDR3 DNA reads TGCAGCGTTGGAGGCAGGAACACCGGGGAGCTGTTTTTT. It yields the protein CSVGGRNTGELFF.

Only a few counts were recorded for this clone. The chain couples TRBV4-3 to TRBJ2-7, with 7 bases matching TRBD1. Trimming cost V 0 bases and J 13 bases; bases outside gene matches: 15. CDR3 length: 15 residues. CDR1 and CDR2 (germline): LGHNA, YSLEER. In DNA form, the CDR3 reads TGCGCCAGCAGCCAAGATCGGACCATTGACAGGGACCCTTACTTC. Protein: CASSQDRTIDRDPYF.

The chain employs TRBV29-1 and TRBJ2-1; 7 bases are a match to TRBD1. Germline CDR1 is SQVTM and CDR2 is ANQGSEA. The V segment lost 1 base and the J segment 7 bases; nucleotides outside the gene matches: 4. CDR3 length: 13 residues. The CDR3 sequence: CSVEGNRGNEQFF. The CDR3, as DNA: TGCAGCGTTGAAGGTAACAGGGGTAATGAGCAGTTCTTC.

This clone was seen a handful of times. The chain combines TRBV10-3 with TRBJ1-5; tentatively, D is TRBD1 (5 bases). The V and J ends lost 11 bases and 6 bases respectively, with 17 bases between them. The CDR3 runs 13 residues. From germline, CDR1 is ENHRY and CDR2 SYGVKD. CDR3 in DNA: TGTGCCTCGACACCAGGGAACGGTCAGCCCCAGCATTTT. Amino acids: CASTPGNGQPQHF.

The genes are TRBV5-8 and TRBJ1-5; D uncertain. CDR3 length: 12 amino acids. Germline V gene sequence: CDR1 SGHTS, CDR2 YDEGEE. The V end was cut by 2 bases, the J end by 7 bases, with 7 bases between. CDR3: CASSFPGQPQHF. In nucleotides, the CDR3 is TGTGCCAGCAGCTTCCCCGGGCAGCCCCAGCATTTT.

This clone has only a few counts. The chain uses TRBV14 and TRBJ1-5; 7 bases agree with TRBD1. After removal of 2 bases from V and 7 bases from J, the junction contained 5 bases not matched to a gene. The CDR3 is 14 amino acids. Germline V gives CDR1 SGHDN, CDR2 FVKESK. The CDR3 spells CASSQTGASQPQHF. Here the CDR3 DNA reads TGTGCCAGCAGCCAAACAGGGGCGAGCCAGCCCCAGCATTTT.

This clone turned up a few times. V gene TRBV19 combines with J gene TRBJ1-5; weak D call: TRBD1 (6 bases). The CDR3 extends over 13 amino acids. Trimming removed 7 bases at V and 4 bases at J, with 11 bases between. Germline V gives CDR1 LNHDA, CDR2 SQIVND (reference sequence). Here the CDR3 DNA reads TGTGCCAGTATTCAACAGGGAAATCAGCCCCAGCATTTT. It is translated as CASIQQGNQPQHF.

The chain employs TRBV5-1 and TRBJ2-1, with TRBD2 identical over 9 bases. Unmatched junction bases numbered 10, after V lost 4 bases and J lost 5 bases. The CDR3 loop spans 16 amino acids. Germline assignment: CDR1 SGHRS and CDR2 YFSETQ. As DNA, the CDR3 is TGCGCCAGCAGCGGCCAAGCGGGAGGCCGTAACAATGAGCAGTTCTTC. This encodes CASSGQAGGRNNEQFF.

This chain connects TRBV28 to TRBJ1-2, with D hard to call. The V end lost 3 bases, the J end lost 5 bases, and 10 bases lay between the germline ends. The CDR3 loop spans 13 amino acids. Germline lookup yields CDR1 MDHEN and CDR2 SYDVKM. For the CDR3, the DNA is TGTGCCAGCAGTTTGGGCCCCTATTATGGCTACACCTTC. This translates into CASSLGPYYGYTF.

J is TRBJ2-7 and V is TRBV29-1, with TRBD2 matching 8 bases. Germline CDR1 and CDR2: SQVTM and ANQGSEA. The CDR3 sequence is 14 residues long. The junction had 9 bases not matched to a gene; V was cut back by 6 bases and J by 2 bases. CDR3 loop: CSVAPGLGPYEQYF. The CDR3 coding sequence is TGCAGCGTGGCTCCGGGACTAGGACCCTACGAGCAGTACTTC.

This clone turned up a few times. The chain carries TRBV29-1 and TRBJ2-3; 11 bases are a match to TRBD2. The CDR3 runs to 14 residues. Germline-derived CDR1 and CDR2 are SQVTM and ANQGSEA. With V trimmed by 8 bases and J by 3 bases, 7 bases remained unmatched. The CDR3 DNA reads TGCAGCACCTTGACTAGCGGGGCAACAGATACGCAGTATTTT. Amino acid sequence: CSTLTSGATDTQYF.

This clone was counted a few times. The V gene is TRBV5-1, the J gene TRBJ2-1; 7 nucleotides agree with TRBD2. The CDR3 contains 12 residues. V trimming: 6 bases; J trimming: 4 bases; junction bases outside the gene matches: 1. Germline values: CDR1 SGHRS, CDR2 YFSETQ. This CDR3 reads CASTGGYNEQFF. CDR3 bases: TGCGCCAGCACGGGAGGTTACAATGAGCAGTTCTTC.

CDR3 sequence: CASSFQQGARNQPQHF. For the CDR3, the DNA is TGTGCCAGCAGCTTTCAACAGGGGGCTCGGAATCAGCCCCAGCATTTT. The chain couples TRBV7-8 to TRBJ1-5; 9 positions match TRBD1. The junction had 7 bases not matched to a gene; V was cut back by 3 bases and J by 4 bases. The CDR3 has 16 residues. Germline CDR1 and CDR2: SGHVS and FQNEAQ.

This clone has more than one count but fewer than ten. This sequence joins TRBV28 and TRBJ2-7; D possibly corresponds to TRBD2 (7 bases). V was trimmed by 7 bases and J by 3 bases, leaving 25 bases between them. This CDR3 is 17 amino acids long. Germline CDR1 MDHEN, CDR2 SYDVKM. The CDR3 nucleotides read TGTGCCAGCACCTCCACCCTAGGGGGGACTACTATCTACGAGCAGTACTTC. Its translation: CASTSTLGGTTIYEQYF. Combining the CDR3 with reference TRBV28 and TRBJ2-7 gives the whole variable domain DVKVTQSSRYLVKRTGEKVFLECVQDMDHENMFWYRQDPGLGLRLIYFSYDVKMKEKGDIPEGYSVSREKKERFSLILESASTNQTSMYLCASTSTLGGTTIYEQYFGPGTRLTVT.

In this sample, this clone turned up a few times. The CDR3 region is CASSLGYYEQYF. The CDR3 DNA reads TGTGCCAGCAGCTTAGGGTACTACGAGCAGTACTTC. The J gene is TRBJ2-7, the V gene TRBV13; D unclear. The ends were cut back, 0 bases at V and 3 bases at J, with 3 bases in the middle. The germline V gene encodes CDR1 PRHDT and CDR2 FYEKMQ (reference sequence). There are 12 residues in the CDR3. Using reference TRBV13 and TRBJ2-7 for the parts outside the CDR3, the full variable domain is AAGVIQSPRHLIKEKRETATLKCYPIPRHDTVYWYQQGPGQDPQFLISFYEKMQSDKGSIPDRFSAQQFSDYHSELNMSSLELGDSALYFCASSLGYYEQYFGPGTRLTVT.

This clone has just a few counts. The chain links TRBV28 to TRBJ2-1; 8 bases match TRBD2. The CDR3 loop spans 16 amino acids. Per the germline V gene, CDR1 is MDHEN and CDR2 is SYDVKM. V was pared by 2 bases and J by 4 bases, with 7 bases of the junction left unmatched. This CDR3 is CASSLRSGLVYNEQFF. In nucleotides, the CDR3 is TGTGCCAGCAGTTTAAGATCGGGACTAGTATACAATGAGCAGTTCTTC. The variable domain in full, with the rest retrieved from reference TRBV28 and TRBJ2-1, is DVKVTQSSRYLVKRTGEKVFLECVQDMDHENMFWYRQDPGLGLRLIYFSYDVKMKEKGDIPEGYSVSREKKERFSLILESASTNQTSMYLCASSLRSGLVYNEQFFGPGTRLTVL.

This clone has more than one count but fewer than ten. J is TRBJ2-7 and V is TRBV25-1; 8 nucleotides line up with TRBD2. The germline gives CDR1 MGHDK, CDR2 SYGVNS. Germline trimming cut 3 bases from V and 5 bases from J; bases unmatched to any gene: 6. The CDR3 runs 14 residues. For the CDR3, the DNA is TGTGCCAGCAGTGATCCGACCGGGAGGGACGAGCAGTACTTC. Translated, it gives CASSDPTGRDEQYF.

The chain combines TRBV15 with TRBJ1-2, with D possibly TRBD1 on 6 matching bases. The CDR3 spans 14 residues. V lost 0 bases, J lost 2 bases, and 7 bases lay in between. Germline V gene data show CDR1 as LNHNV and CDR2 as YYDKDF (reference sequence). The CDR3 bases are TGTGCCACCAGCAGAGAGAGGGGGAACTATGGCTACACCTTC. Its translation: CATSRERGNYGYTF.